This TCR beta chain derives from a study of blood T cell repertoires in COVID-19 (TCRdb year 2020). Some background on the complete study: Samples from collaborators originated in the United States, Italy and Spain and spanned both the acute and convalescent phases of COVID-19. A de-identified subject ID, COVID-19 status, age in years and sex were almost always included in the sample metadata. Subjects who had been exposed to COVID-19, were actively infected with it, or had recovered from it provided the deeply sampled blood TCRbeta repertoires that made up the dataset. The repertoires were made available in a free public database intended to serve as a resource for research on the immune response to SARS-CoV-2. HLA class I and class II types, where available, came from metadata supplied by the sample provider rather than from assay-based typing. Samples came from the ongoing ImmuneRACE study (first 160 participants) plus 1,254 subjects from 6 global collaborators. The material from the prospective study consisted of cDNA or gDNA derived from T cells, B-cell-depleted T cells, or PBMCs. The investigation overall reported the following: The quantity of clinical and demographic metadata differed by source and by participant and was supplied without curation.

This clone was picked up one time. Its specific antigen is unknown. Per-base quality was not reported, and no clone a single base away is much larger than it. The collaborating institutions used their own protocols to collect whole blood in K2EDTA tubes. For TCRbeta analysis, collaborator samples were shipped as frozen whole blood, as isolated PBMCs, or as DNA extracted from either sample type. TCRbeta CDR3 regions were amplified from genomic DNA using the immunoSEQ Assay, a bias-controlled multiplex PCR. The original methods were these. Within the assay, amplification of reference gene primers was used to estimate how many nucleated cells each sample contained. To quantify the absolute abundance of each unique TCRbeta CDR3 rearrangement, sequence reads were collapsed and filtered. Productive Simpson clonality was computed per sample as the square root of Simpson's diversity index over productive rearrangements. Entries here come from immuneACCESS through TCRdb and include only in-frame sequences with V and J called. Some clones fail to appear in such tables; in the studies checked, an unresolved V gene covers under half of the shortfall, and the cause of the remainder is unknown. D and trimming were read from the DNA, whereas the V and J calls and clone size are those reported in that table. In this sample the table shows around 180,000 clones, around 85% of which occur a single time. The ten largest account for 10% to 11% of the sample.

The germline V gene (reference sequence) provides CDR1 SEHNR and CDR2 FQNEAQ. Including cysteine and phenylalanine, the CDR3 has 16 amino acids. Here the CDR3 DNA is all that survives: 48 bases in frame from base 1. Relative to germline, V is 5 bases shorter and J is 5 bases shorter, with 22 bases between their ends. This receptor chain uses TRBV7-9 and TRBJ2-7; 6 matching bases give a weak D call of TRBD2. This receptor was identified in a human donor with active or convalescent COVID-19. The donor label of this sample is uncertain. The sequenced sample was peripheral blood. The DNA sequence is TGTGCCAGCAGCCTCGGCCGGACTAAAATGGACGACGAGCAGTACTTC. Its coded protein is CASSLGRTKMDDEQYF.